Presented here are 20 T cell receptor beta chains from one specimen sequenced in a study of OX40 agonist ivuxolimab in advanced cancers. The library relied on the immunoSEQ multiplex PCR assay. TCRdb holds this immuneACCESS table with in-frame rearrangements only. Some clones are missing; in checked studies, unresolved V genes explain under half, and the rest has no known cause. The sample table contains around 64,000 clones; only one count was recorded for 84% of them. The top ten clonotypes cover about 8% of the sample. Sequencing was performed on CD4+ or CD8+ T cells sorted from blood, taken in a trial of the OX40 agonist ivuxolimab. The origin of the receptors is an adult with an advanced solid tumor such as melanoma, head and neck, liver or kidney cancer.

This chain connects TRBV7-9 to TRBJ1-2; no firm D call. Germline lookup yields CDR1 SEHNR and CDR2 FQNEAQ (reference sequence). CDR3 length: 13 amino acids. Trimming shortened V by 1 base and J by 4 bases, and 7 bases separated the two germline ends. The CDR3 is CASSLGLVYGYTF. DNA of the CDR3: TGTGCCAGCAGCTTAGGTTTGGTCTATGGCTACACCTTC.

The chain is built from TRBV7-2 and TRBJ2-5; tentative D call: TRBD2 (6 bases). With 5 bases removed from V and 1 base from J, the gap between germline ends came to 8 bases. This CDR3 has 13 residues. Germline lookup yields CDR1 SGHTA and CDR2 FQGNSA. The CDR3 DNA follows: TGTGCCAGCAGCCGGGAGTTCCAAGAGACCCAGTACTTC. Its translation is CASSREFQETQYF.

The J gene is TRBJ1-4, the V gene TRBV7-2, with D perhaps matching TRBD1 (5 bases). CDR3 length: 12 amino acids. Germline V gene data show CDR1 as SGHTA and CDR2 as FQGNSA. V was trimmed by 3 bases and J by 8 bases, leaving 7 bases between them. The CDR3 DNA reads as TGTGCCAGCAGCTTCGGGGGGGAAAAACTGTTTTTT. This codes for CASSFGGEKLFF.

This chain joins TRBV30 and TRBJ2-2, with 9 bases aligning to TRBD2. Germline V gives CDR1 GTSNPN, CDR2 SVGIG (reference sequence). The V gene end was trimmed by 7 bases and the J gene end by 6 bases; junction bases not matched to a gene: 6. The CDR3 runs to 13 residues. The CDR3 here is CALAGVGPGELFF. DNA for the CDR3: TGTGCCTTAGCGGGAGTTGGGCCCGGGGAGCTGTTTTTT.

The rearrangement uses TRBV4-3 and TRBJ1-1; D unresolved. This CDR3 contains 14 residues. Germline lookup yields CDR1 LGHNA and CDR2 YSLEER. V shed 0 bases and J shed 1 base, with 6 bases lying between them. The CDR3 protein is CASSQDWGNTEAFF. CDR3 nucleotides: TGCGCCAGCAGCCAAGATTGGGGGAACACTGAAGCTTTCTTT.

The chain employs TRBV5-1 and TRBJ1-2, with a possible D match to TRBD1 (5 bases). V was pared by 0 bases and J by 2 bases, with 14 bases between. CDR1 is SGHRS, CDR2 YFSETQ, per germline. This CDR3 contains 16 residues. The CDR3 here is CASSLDGTGNNYGYTF. The DNA of the CDR3 is TGCGCCAGCAGCTTGGACGGGACCGGCAACAACTATGGCTACACCTTC.

V gene TRBV21-1 combines with J gene TRBJ2-5; the D call in the table, TRBD2, was not verified against the DNA. TRBV21-1 is a pseudogene. The CDR3 has 16 amino acids. CDR3 region: CASLGGLAGNQETQYF. CDR3 sequence (DNA): TGTGCCAGCCTTGGGGGACTAGCGGGGAACCAAGAGACCCAGTACTTC.

The chain recombines TRBV12-5 with TRBJ2-7; D remains ambiguous. Germline V lookup: CDR1 LGHNT, CDR2 FRNRAP. The CDR3 runs 13 residues. V gave up 0 bases and J gave up 4 bases, with 7 bases separating them. In DNA, the CDR3 is TGTGCTAGTGGTTTGGTAGGTTCTTACGAGCAGTACTTC. As protein: CASGLVGSYEQYF.

J is TRBJ1-1 and V is TRBV4-2, with 10 bases that match TRBD1. Germline V gene data show CDR1 as LGHNA and CDR2 as YNFKEQ. This CDR3 spans 16 amino acids. V was clipped by 4 bases and J by 5 bases; unmatched bases: 10. Written as DNA, the CDR3 is TGTGCCAGCAGCCTCGCGACAGGGGGCGCGAAAACTGAAGCTTTCTTT. This codes for CASSLATGGAKTEAFF.

The V and J genes are TRBV5-1 and TRBJ2-3; the D gene is possibly TRBD1 (5 bases). Germline lookup yields CDR1 SGHRS and CDR2 YFSETQ. This CDR3 spans 14 amino acids. The ends were cut back, 4 bases at V and 6 bases at J, with 15 bases in the middle. The CDR3 spells CASSPRPPGDTQYF. The DNA for the CDR3 is TGCGCCAGCAGCCCCCGGCCCCCAGGGGATACGCAGTATTTT. Complete variable domain (other parts from reference TRBV5-1 and TRBJ2-3): KAGVTQTPRYLIKTRGQQVTLSCSPISGHRSVSWYQQTPGQGLQFLFEYFSETQRNKGNFPGRFSGRQFSNSRSEMNVSTLELGDSALYLCASSPRPPGDTQYFGPGTRLTVL.

Concerning this clone itself: At the DNA level, this CDR3 is encoded by other sequences in the same sample as well. The genes are TRBV9 and TRBJ2-5, with TRBD1 as a possible D gene (7 bases). V lost 3 bases and J 5 bases, leaving 8 bases between the germline ends. CDR1 is SGDLS, CDR2 YYNGEE, per germline. There are 12 residues in the CDR3. The CDR3 DNA follows: TGTGCCAGCAGCGCAGGGGGGGAGACCCAGTACTTC. Protein: CASSAGGETQYF.

CDR3 DNA sequence: TGTGCCAGCAGAAACGGGCCGCTAAATGAAAAACTGTTTTTT. It is translated as CASRNGPLNEKLFF. This chain uses TRBV6-6 with TRBJ1-4, with no clear D. CDR1 MNHNY and CDR2 SVGAGI come from the germline V gene (reference sequence). This CDR3 is 14 amino acids long. V lost 6 bases and J 5 bases, leaving 13 bases between the germline ends.

The chain joins TRBV11-2 to TRBJ1-3; 7 bases are a match to TRBD1. Germline CDR1 is SGHAT and CDR2 is FQNNGV. V shed 0 bases, J shed 1 base, and the junction held 0 bases outside the gene matches. This CDR3 has 15 amino acids. In DNA, the CDR3 is TGTGCCAGCAGCTTAGACAGGGGGTCTGGAAACACCATATATTTT. It yields the protein CASSLDRGSGNTIYF.

V usage is TRBV28 and J usage is TRBJ2-7, with D possibly TRBD2 on 5 matching bases. CDR1 and CDR2 (germline): MDHEN, SYDVKM. This CDR3 spans 13 amino acids. V was pared by 1 base and J by 10 bases, with 14 bases between. The CDR3 sequence: CASSLLIYPGQYF. CDR3 sequence (DNA): TGTGCCAGCAGTTTATTGATTTATCCGGGACAGTACTTC.

The chain uses TRBV18 and TRBJ1-4, with D maybe TRBD1 (6 bases). V was pared by 4 bases and J by 7 bases, with 13 bases between. The germline gives CDR1 KGHSH, CDR2 LQKENI. The CDR3 has 14 residues. CDR3 bases: TGTGCCAGCTCACAGACAGGCTCCGGTGAAAAACTGTTTTTT. It translates to CASSQTGSGEKLFF.

In its sample, this clone was seen once. J is TRBJ1-1 and V is TRBV7-9; possible D gene TRBD1, 5 bases. Germline V gene data show CDR1 as SEHNR and CDR2 as FQNEAQ (reference sequence). The V end lost 1 base, the J end lost 4 bases, and 13 bases lay between the germline ends. The CDR3 is made up of 15 amino acids. CDR3 sequence (DNA): TGTGCCAGCAGCTTAGGGGGCCTGGGTGGCACTGAAGCTTTCTTT. Translating it yields CASSLGGLGGTEAFF.

This clone has just a few counts. The gene calls are TRBV27 and TRBJ1-5, with a possible D match to TRBD1 (6 bases). CDR1 and CDR2 (germline): MNHEY, SMNVEV (reference sequence). V lost 3 bases to trimming and J lost 4 bases, with 16 bases between them. This CDR3 is built from 16 residues. In DNA form, the CDR3 reads TGTGCCAGCAGTTTTGGGGGCAGGGGTATTAATCAGCCCCAGCATTTT. Amino acid sequence: CASSFGGRGINQPQHF.

The J gene is TRBJ1-1, the V gene TRBV4-2; D may be TRBD1 (5 bases). V was pared by 1 base and J by 6 bases, with 9 bases between. The CDR3 has 13 residues. Germline V gene data show CDR1 as LGHNA and CDR2 as YNFKEQ. The CDR3 region is CASSQGGRAEAFF. DNA of the CDR3: TGTGCCAGCAGCCAAGGGGGCAGGGCTGAAGCTTTCTTT.

In this sample, this clone turned up once. V is TRBV4-2 and J is TRBJ1-1, with a tentative D call TRBD1 (6 bases). The CDR3 length is 15 residues. Germline values: CDR1 LGHNA, CDR2 YNFKEQ. V was clipped by 4 bases and J by 6 bases, with 18 bases between them. In nucleotides, the CDR3 is TGTGCCAGCAGCCCGATAGGACAGAGCAGGGCTGAAGCTTTCTTT. Protein: CASSPIGQSRAEAFF.

The CDR3 sequence is CASSVGTGGTEAFF. The CDR3 DNA reads TGTGCCAGCAGCGTCGGGACAGGGGGCACTGAAGCTTTCTTT. The genes are TRBV9 and TRBJ1-1; TRBD1 matches at 11 bases. The trim removed 2 bases at V and 4 bases at J, leaving 1 base unmatched. The CDR3 contains 14 residues. CDR1 SGDLS and CDR2 YYNGEE come from the germline V gene.